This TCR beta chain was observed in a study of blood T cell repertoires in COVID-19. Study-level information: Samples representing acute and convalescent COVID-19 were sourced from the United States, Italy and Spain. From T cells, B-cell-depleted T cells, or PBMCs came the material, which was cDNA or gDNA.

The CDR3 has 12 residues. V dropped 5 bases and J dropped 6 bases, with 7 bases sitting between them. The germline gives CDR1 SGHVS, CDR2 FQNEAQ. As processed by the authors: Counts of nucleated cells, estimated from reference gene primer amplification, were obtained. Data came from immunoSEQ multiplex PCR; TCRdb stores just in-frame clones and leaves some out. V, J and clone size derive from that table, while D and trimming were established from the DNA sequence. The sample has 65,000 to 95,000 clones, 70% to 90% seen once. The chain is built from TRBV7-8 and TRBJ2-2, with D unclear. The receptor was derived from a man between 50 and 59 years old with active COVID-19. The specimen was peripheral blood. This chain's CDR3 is CASSPPAGELFF. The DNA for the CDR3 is TGTGCCAGCAGCCCCCCGGCCGGGGAGCTGTTTTTT. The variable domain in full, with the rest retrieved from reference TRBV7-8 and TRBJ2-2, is GAGVSQSPRYKVAKRGQDVALRCDPISGHVSLFWYQQALGQGPEFLTYFQNEAQLDKSGLPSDRFFAERPEGSVSTLKIQRTQQEDSAVYLCASSPPAGELFFGEGSRLTVL.